This T cell receptor (beta chain) was recorded in a study of shared clonotypes between healthy human individuals (dated by TCRdb to about 2020). Regarding the research as a whole: The cohort comprised two women and a few men aged 18 to 49 years. For each donor, three plates each were used for CD4 naive and CD4 memory, two plates were used for CD8 naive, and one plate was used for CD8 memory. To estimate repertoire size and how much clonotypes are shared between individuals, the study performed deep sequencing of blood TCR repertoires from a few healthy adults. Different laboratories and diverse techniques were used to prepare libraries and sequence TCR repertoires, to increase sequencing depth and limit assay-specific biases. Leukapheresis yielded between about 0.94 and 8.9 billion PBMCs per donor. What the work shows at the level of the full study, not this receptor alone: Based on pairwise subsampling, the degree of clonotype sharing among donors was expected to be affected by sequencing depth. Approximately 4.8% of naive CD4, 3% to 4% of naive CD8, around 2.3% of memory CD4, and about 0.4% of memory CD8 clonotypes were shared across several donors. Because the study included a small number of donors, the genetic and exposure-history diversity represented was limited. Sampling was restricted to blood, and TCR repertoires in tissue are likely to differ from TCR repertoires in blood. Naive subsets generally had larger estimated clonotype richness than memory subsets. Compared with non-shared clonotypes, the clonotypes found in all four sorted-subset donors had higher generation probabilities. Incomplete sequencing was indicated by rarefaction of sorted-subset datasets, despite the large sequencing depth.

The donors were healthy, HIV-negative adults with no recently reported acute infections or vaccinations. Every donor was a Caucasian adult living in Nashville, Tennessee, USA. Magnetic negative selection was used to enrich CD4+ T cells, after which naive cells were positively selected on CD45RA and the negative fraction became the memory subset. Blood was collected by leukapheresis, and PBMCs were isolated by Ficoll-Histopaque density gradient centrifugation and then cryopreserved in liquid nitrogen vapor phase. Analytical flow cytometry was used to check the purity and quantity of each magnetically sorted T cell population. Genomic DNA was isolated from every sorted fraction and measured by UV absorbance on a Nanodrop 2000c. CDR1 and CDR2 were assigned from the germline V gene (reference sequence) as LNHDA and SQIVND. Relative to germline, V is missing 6 bases and J is missing 3 bases, with 4 bases of the junction outside any gene match. Measured from the cysteine to the phenylalanine, the CDR3 is 14 residues long. Only CDR3 DNA is held: 42 bases, read in frame from base 1.

Regarding this clone: It has no known antigen specificity. Qualities for individual bases were not recorded, and no much larger clone is one base off.

Using the deep immunoSEQ assay, TCR CDR3 regions were amplified from genomic DNA by multiplex PCR. Extracted genomic DNA from each cell subset was spread evenly across all wells of several immunoSEQ 96-well plates, with each plate serving as a replicate. For sorted subsets, about 200 ng genomic DNA, equal to 30,000 or so T cell genomes, was loaded into each replicate PCR. Purified libraries were quantified with a Qubit 3.0 fluorometer, sized on a Bioanalyzer 2100, and re-quantified with the KAPA Library Quantification kit. Each immunoSEQ 96-well plate was sequenced on its own single-read 150-cycle Illumina NextSeq 550 flow cell. The original methods were these. Because the immunoSEQ output included only junctional sequences and no quality scores, the filtering could not be the same as the filtering used for full-length reads. To assign V/J genes and CDR3, sequences were annotated against IMGT germline references using PyIR, a Python wrapper for IgBLAST v1.9. Reads were removed for weak V/J assignments (E-value above 1e-6), missing CDR3, stop codons, out-of-frame junctions, or ambiguous translated residues. A V3J clonotype was defined by an identical inferred V gene, J gene, and CDR3 amino acid sequence. The percentage overlap between two repertoires was calculated by dividing the number of shared unique clonotypes by the size of the smaller repertoire. Three approaches were used to assess repertoire richness: RTK rarefaction, the Chao1 estimator, and Recon v2.1 estimates of unobserved clonotypes. OLGA was used to compute generation probabilities for all TCRbeta clonotypes that the gDNA method yielded from several donors. TCRdb carries this immuneACCESS record with in-frame sequences only. Its versions omit some clonotypes, under half of them owing to an unresolved V gene in the studies checked, with the rest unexplained. The D gene and trimming were derived from the DNA, and the V and J assignments and clone size from that table. The table for this sample lists roughly 500,000 clones; around 96% of them were counted only once. Of the sample, approximately 0.06% is held by the ten largest clones.

The sequencing sample was made of naive CD4+ T cells sorted from blood. In light of the paper, this sample's cell subset or site label describes: CD45RA+ positively selected. The chain links TRBV19 with TRBJ1-3, with 8 bases in between that match TRBD1. The receptor's source is a woman between 25 and 40 years old in good health. In nucleotide form, the sequence is TGTGCCAGTAGGCGACAGGGGAGTGGAAACACCATATATTTT. The resulting protein is CASRRQGSGNTIYF. Reference TRBV19 and TRBJ1-3 proteins supply the regions before and after the CDR3; the full variable domain is: DGGITQSPKYLFRKEGQNVTLSCEQNLNHDAMYWYRQDPGQGLRLIYYSQIVNDFQKGDIAEGYSVSREKKESFPLTVTSAQKNPTAFYLCASRRQGSGNTIYFGEGSWLTVV.